The clone carrying this T cell receptor beta chain has just a few counts. Its target is not known. Alongside a J-beta primer mix, a sample-barcoded 5' primer served in a second PCR lasting about 7 to 12 cycles. TCRdb reprocessed the 5' RACE reads with MiXCR, giving one entry per CDR3 protein. The sample holds about 1,400,000 distinct CDR3 sequences, roughly 45% seen once. The data were taken from a study of blood T cells in healthy people across ages. This CDR3 has 12 residues. Deletions cut 7 bases from V and 10 bases from J, with 11 bases between. Study-wide results and caveats: No conclusive comparison of naive versus antigen-experienced cells was possible with unsorted PBMCs.

The sequence was obtained from a woman younger than 30 in good health. The specimen was blood. The gene calls are TRBV12-3 or TRBV12-4 and TRBJ1-6; D is unresolved. The CDR3 sequence is CASMMVESPLHF. CDR3 nucleotide sequence: TGTGCCAGCATGATGGTGGAATCACCCCTCCACTTT.